This T cell receptor beta chain was sequenced during a study of monozygotic twins with inflammatory bowel disease. Every TCR library used approximately 3,200 ng of total RNA. Using the 5' RACE reads, TCRdb records one entry per CDR3 protein without DNA. In all, the sample yields tens of thousands of distinct CDR3 sequences. Per germline, CDR1 SGHRS and CDR2 YFSETQ. There are 16 residues in the CDR3. The sample was blood. The sequence was obtained from a human donor with ulcerative colitis or Crohn's disease, or a healthy co-twin of an affected twin (not recorded which). This chain links TRBV5-1 with TRBJ2-3; without DNA, the TCRdb call of TRBD1 cannot be checked. This CDR3 reads CASSRQGQGVTDTQYF. The full variable domain, in which reference TRBV5-1 and TRBJ2-3 provide the parts outside the CDR3, is KAGVTQTPRYLIKTRGQQVTLSCSPISGHRSVSWYQQTPGQGLQFLFEYFSETQRNKGNFPGRFSGRQFSNSRSEMNVSTLELGDSALYLCASSRQGQGVTDTQYFGPGTRLTVL.